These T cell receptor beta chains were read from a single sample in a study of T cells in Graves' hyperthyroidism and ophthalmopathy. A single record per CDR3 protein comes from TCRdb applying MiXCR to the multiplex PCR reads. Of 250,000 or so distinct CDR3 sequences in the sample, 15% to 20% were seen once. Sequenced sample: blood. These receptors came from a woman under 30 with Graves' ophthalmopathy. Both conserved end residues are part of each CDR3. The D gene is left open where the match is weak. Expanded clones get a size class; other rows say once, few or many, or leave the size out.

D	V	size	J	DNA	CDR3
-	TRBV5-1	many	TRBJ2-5	TGCGCCAGCAGCTTACTAGTCCCAGAGACCCAGTACTTC	CASSLLVPETQYF
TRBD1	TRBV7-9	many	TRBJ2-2	TGTGCCAGCAGCTCCGGACAGGCAATTTTGAACACCGGGGAGCTGTTTTTT	CASSSGQAILNTGELFF
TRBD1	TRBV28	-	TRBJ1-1	TGTGCCAGCAGTTTGGGGGACAGGGCCTACACTGAAGCTTTCTTT	CASSLGDRAYTEAFF
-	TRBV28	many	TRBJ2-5	TGTGCCAGCAGTTTTTGGGAGCAAGAGACCCAGTACTTC	CASSFWEQETQYF
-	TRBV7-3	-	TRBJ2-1	TGTGCCAGCAGCTTAATGGGACTCCACGATGAGCAGTTCTTC	CASSLMGLHDEQFF
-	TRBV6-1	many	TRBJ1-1	TGTGCCAGCAGTGAAGCGCGAGCCCGGGTTGGGGGATACACTGAAGCTTTCTTT	CASSEARARVGGYTEAFF
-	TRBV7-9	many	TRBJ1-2	TGTGCCAGCAGCTTAGGGAAAGGGACCTTCGGCTACACCTTC	CASSLGKGTFGYTF
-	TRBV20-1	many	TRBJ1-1	TGCAGTGCTAGAGATCCTCAGGGTTTGGACACTGAAGCTTTCTTT	CSARDPQGLDTEAFF
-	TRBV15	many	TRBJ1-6	TGTGCCACCAGCAGTCCAACTCTAAAATATGCTTCACCCCTCCACTTT	CATSSPTLKYASPLHF
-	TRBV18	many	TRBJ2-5	TGTGCCAGCTCACCACCGGGACTGCCTCAAGAGACCCAGTACTTC	CASSPPGLPQETQYF
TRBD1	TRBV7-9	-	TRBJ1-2	TGTGCCAGCAGCCCACCCGGGACAGGGGATAGCTATGGCTACACCTTC	CASSPPGTGDSYGYTF
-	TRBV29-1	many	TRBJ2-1	TGCAGCGATGGGACCGCCGACGGGGATGAGCAGTTCTTC	CSDGTADGDEQFF
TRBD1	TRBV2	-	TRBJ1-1	TGTGCCAGCAGTGACAGGGGGCTGGCTGAAGCTTTCTTT	CASSDRGLAEAFF
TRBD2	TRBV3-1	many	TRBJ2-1	TGTGCCAGCAGCCAGGGACTACAAGCCAACAATGAGCAGTTCTTC	CASSQGLQANNEQFF
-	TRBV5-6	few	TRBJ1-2	TGTGCCAGCATAGGTGCAGGGAACTATGGCTACACCTTC	CASIGAGNYGYTF
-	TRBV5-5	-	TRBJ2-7	TGTGCCAGCACCCCTGGTGGGGGCTACGAGCAGTACTTC	CASTPGGGYEQYF
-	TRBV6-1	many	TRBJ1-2	TGTGCCAGCAACGAACCCCCCCGCTATGGCTACACCTTC	CASNEPPRYGYTF
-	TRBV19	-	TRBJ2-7	TGTGCCAGTAGTATCGCCGGCCGGGACGCTCAGTGGAGTGCCTACGAGCAGTACTTC	CASSIAGRDAQWSAYEQYF
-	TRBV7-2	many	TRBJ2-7	TGTGCCAGCAGCCATACTCGTGGATCCTACGAGCAGTACTTC	CASSHTRGSYEQYF
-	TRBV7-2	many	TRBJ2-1	TGTGCCAGCATCCCACCAGGGTTACCCTACAATGAGCAGTTCTTC	CASIPPGLPYNEQFF
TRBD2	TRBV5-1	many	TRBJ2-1	TGCGCCAGCAGCTTGGTAACTAGCGGACCTTACAATGAGCAGTTCTTC	CASSLVTSGPYNEQFF
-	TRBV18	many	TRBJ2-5	TGTGCCAGCTCACCACCAGTCGTCCCAAAAGAGACCCAGTACTTC	CASSPPVVPKETQYF
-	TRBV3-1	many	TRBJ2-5	TGTGCCAGCAGCCAAGGAGCCGATTTTATTAAGTACTTC	CASSQGADFIKYF
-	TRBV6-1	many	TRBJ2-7	TGTGCCAGCAGTTACCGCAGCTCCTACGAGCAGTACTTC	CASSYRSSYEQYF
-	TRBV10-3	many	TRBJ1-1	TGTGCCATCAGTGATCTGGTAAACACTGAAGCTTTCTTT	CAISDLVNTEAFF
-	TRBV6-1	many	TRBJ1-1	TGTGCCAGCAGTAACCCCCCCAGGGGCATCGCTGAAGCTTTCTTT	CASSNPPRGIAEAFF
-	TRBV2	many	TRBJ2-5	TGTGCCAGCAGTGGCAATGGGGGAGGAGAGACCCAGTACTTC	CASSGNGGGETQYF
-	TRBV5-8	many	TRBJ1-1	TGTGCCAGCAGCTTACAAGGAGTTGACGCTGAAGCTTTCTTT	CASSLQGVDAEAFF
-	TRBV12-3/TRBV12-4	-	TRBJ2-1	TGTGCCAGCAGTATCGTGGAGGGTGTGTACAATGAGCAGTTCTTC	CASSIVEGVYNEQFF
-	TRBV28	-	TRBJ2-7	TGTGCCAGCAGTTTATTCCCCGGTCCCTACTACGAGCAGTACTTC	CASSLFPGPYYEQYF
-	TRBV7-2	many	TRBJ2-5	TGTGCCGGCAGTCCCCGTGGAGGGCGCGGGCACGAGACCCAGTACTTC	CAGSPRGGRGHETQYF
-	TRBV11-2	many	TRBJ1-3	TGTGCCAGCAGCGTCTTTGGGACGTCTGGAAACACCATATATTTT	CASSVFGTSGNTIYF
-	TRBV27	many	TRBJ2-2	TGTGCCAGCAGTTTGCTCTGGGGAAACACCGGGGAGCTGTTTTTT	CASSLLWGNTGELFF